This T cell receptor beta chain derives from a study of untreated major depressive disorder. Germline assignment: CDR1 LNHDA and CDR2 SQIVND (reference sequence). The CDR3 spans 14 residues. Between the trimmed V and J ends, which lost 4 bases and 8 bases, there was a span of 17 bases. Some clones are missing from TCRdb's copy, which holds only in-frame ones; the method was immunoSEQ multiplex PCR. The sample includes 20,000 to 25,000 clones, around 87% seen only once; the top ten take 4.5% to 6.5%. Controls never had mood disorders and self-rated depressive symptoms at 5 or less. The receptor comes from a young woman in good health. Sequencing used CD4+ T cells from PBMCs. The chain uses TRBV19 and TRBJ1-2, with D unresolved. The CDR3 loop is CASSTTGGPWGYTF. Written as DNA, the CDR3 is TGTGCCAGTAGTACTACGGGCGGGCCCTGGGGCTACACCTTC. The whole variable domain, remainder taken from reference TRBV19 and TRBJ1-2, is DGGITQSPKYLFRKEGQNVTLSCEQNLNHDAMYWYRQDPGQGLRLIYYSQIVNDFQKGDIAEGYSVSREKKESFPLTVTSAQKNPTAFYLCASSTTGGPWGYTFGSGTRLTVV.